This T cell receptor (beta chain) was found in a study of response to subunit inactivated influenza vaccine. This CDR3 is 11 amino acids long. V lost 1 base, J lost 9 bases, and 3 bases lay in between. Germline V gene sequence: CDR1 MGHDK, CDR2 SYGVNS. Study-wide results and caveats: There was a suggestion from the authors that each seasonal influenza vaccination recruits few new T cells.

This clonotype came up many times. The antigen remains unidentified. TCRdb processed the RT-PCR reads anew with MiXCR; each CDR3 protein has one entry. The table shows some 640,000 distinct CDR3 sequences, with around 13% occurring only once. V and J are TRBV25-1 and TRBJ2-2, with D uncertain. Sequenced material: PBMCs from blood, taken approximately 15 days before vaccination. This receptor was obtained from a man aged 50 to 60 who received an inactivated influenza vaccine. CDR3 DNA: TGTGCCAGCAGTGAATCCCGGGAGCTGTTTTTT. This translates into CASSESRELFF.